This record concerns one TCR beta chain sequence. Its antigen is not identified. The use of a sample-barcoded 5' primer and a J-beta primer mix characterized a second PCR of 7 to 11 cycles. TCRdb processed the 5' RACE reads anew with MiXCR; each CDR3 protein has one entry. The sample holds roughly 1.7 million distinct CDR3 sequences; almost 35% are singletons and the top ten take about 11%. This entry is derived from a study of blood T cells in healthy people across ages. Study results and limitations: Total diversity from one million sequenced T cells was likely underestimated.

The sequenced sample was blood. The receptor's source is a woman aged 25 to 39 in good health.

The CDR3: CASSQEGGYSGANVLTF. For the CDR3, the DNA is TGCGCCAGCAGCCAAGAAGGCGGTTACTCTGGGGCCAACGTCCTGACTTTC. The chain couples TRBV4-1 to TRBJ2-6; D uncertain. V gave up 0 bases and J gave up 0 bases, with 9 bases separating them. The length of the CDR3 is 17 residues. Germline V gene data show CDR1 as MGHRA and CDR2 as YSYEKL.